One sample yielded the 15 T cell receptor beta chains listed below, sequenced in a study of cytomegalovirus exposure and HLA in healthy donors (dated by TCRdb to about 2017). The protocol used for the library was the immunoSEQ multiplex PCR assay. For the multiplex PCR, a mixture combining 60 forward primers for TCR Vbeta segments and 13 reverse primers for TCR Jbeta segments was used. Not all clones reach the TCRdb copy of this immuneACCESS table, which keeps in-frame sequences only. Checked studies attribute under half of the gap to unresolved V genes and leave the rest unexplained. The sample profile shows 180,000 or so clones; 75% to 90% of them were found once. The biggest ten clones account for more than 1.1% of the sample. Input material: PBMCs. The receptor source for this set is a girl aged 5 to 17 in good health and CMV-seropositive.

This clone has only one observation. The chain employs TRBV25-1 and TRBJ2-7; TRBD1 might be the D (6 bases). This CDR3 comprises 13 residues. Germline-derived CDR1 and CDR2 are MGHDK and SYGVNS. V lost 5 bases and J 2 bases, leaving 10 bases between the germline ends. CDR3 nucleotide sequence: TGTGCCAGCAGTCCTGGACAGACCTACGAGCAGTACTTC. Protein product: CASSPGQTYEQYF.

The V call is TRBV6-5, the J call TRBJ1-5; weak D call: TRBD1 (6 bases). Germline values: CDR1 MNHEY, CDR2 SVGAGI. This CDR3 is 15 amino acids long. Trimming removed 2 bases at V and 0 bases at J, with 8 bases between. The CDR3 coding sequence is TGTGCCAGCAGTTACGGACAGAATAGCAATCAGCCCCAGCATTTT. Translation: CASSYGQNSNQPQHF.

J is TRBJ2-7 and V is TRBV5-8, with D maybe TRBD1 (6 bases). The CDR3 length is 14 residues. The V gene's germline CDR1 is SGHTS and CDR2 YDEGEE. Deletions cut 2 bases from V and 2 bases from J, with 11 bases between. CDR3 nucleotides: TGTGCCAGCAGCTTCCGGGACAAGACCTACGAGCAGTACTTC. Its translation is CASSFRDKTYEQYF.

V and J are TRBV5-1 and TRBJ2-7; 7 nucleotides agree with TRBD1. The CDR3 has 15 residues. J gave up 0 bases and V 3 bases, and 6 bases lay outside the gene matches. Looked up from germline, CDR1 is SGHRS and CDR2 is YFSETQ. CDR3 region: CASSSGTATSYEQYF. CDR3 nucleotides: TGCGCCAGCAGCTCTGGGACAGCAACCTCCTACGAGCAGTACTTC. The full variable domain, in which reference TRBV5-1 and TRBJ2-7 provide the parts outside the CDR3, is KAGVTQTPRYLIKTRGQQVTLSCSPISGHRSVSWYQQTPGQGLQFLFEYFSETQRNKGNFPGRFSGRQFSNSRSEMNVSTLELGDSALYLCASSSGTATSYEQYFGPGTRLTVT.

The gene calls are TRBV5-1 and TRBJ2-2; 7 bases agree with TRBD2. The length of the CDR3 is 15 residues. Germline lookup yields CDR1 SGHRS and CDR2 YFSETQ. V dropped 0 bases and J dropped 5; count of bases not matched to a gene: 4. The CDR3 bases are TGCGCCAGCAGCTTGGCACTAGCGTCGACCGGGGAGCTGTTTTTT. Amino acid sequence: CASSLALASTGELFF.

The genes are TRBV27 and TRBJ1-1; D possibly corresponds to TRBD1 (5 bases). Germline V gives CDR1 MNHEY, CDR2 SMNVEV (reference sequence). Between the trimmed V and J ends, which lost 2 bases and 6 bases, there was a span of 7 bases. This CDR3 is 12 amino acids long. CDR3 in DNA: TGTGCCAGCAGTTTAGGGGGGGCTGAAGCTTTCTTT. The encoded protein is CASSLGGAEAFF.

This clone was found a few times. The rearrangement uses TRBV9 and TRBJ2-7; D is possibly TRBD2 (5 bases). Germline V gives CDR1 SGDLS, CDR2 YYNGEE. CDR3 length: 15 residues. Trimming pared 3 bases from V and 0 bases from J, leaving 13 bases between. CDR3 nucleotides: TGTGCCAGCAGCGCCCAAGACGGACTCTCCTACGAGCAGTACTTC. Protein sequence: CASSAQDGLSYEQYF.

This clone was counted a single time. V and J are TRBV30 and TRBJ2-7; D possibly corresponds to TRBD2 (6 bases). This CDR3 region has 14 residues. V was clipped by 1 base and J by 1 base, with 11 bases between them. Germline values: CDR1 GTSNPN, CDR2 SVGIG (reference sequence). The CDR3 is CAWSARRGSYEQYF. Here the CDR3 DNA reads TGTGCCTGGAGTGCGCGGAGGGGATCCTACGAGCAGTACTTC.

This clone was found a few times. This sequence joins TRBV19 and TRBJ2-1; D might be TRBD2 (6 bases). The germline V gene has CDR1 LNHDA and CDR2 SQIVND (reference sequence). The ends were cut back, 5 bases at V and 6 bases at J, with 17 bases in the middle. The CDR3 length is 15 residues. This CDR3 is CASSPPGLDSNEQFF. Written as DNA, the CDR3 is TGTGCCAGTAGTCCACCGGGACTTGACAGCAATGAGCAGTTCTTC.

The chain has TRBV7-2 and TRBJ1-5, with TRBD1 matching 9 bases. In germline, CDR1 is SGHTA, CDR2 FQGNSA. The CDR3 loop spans 15 amino acids. J lost 6 bases, V lost 5 bases, and 8 bases had no gene match. This chain's CDR3 is CASSQDRGGAQPQHF. The CDR3, as DNA: TGTGCCAGCAGCCAGGACAGGGGAGGGGCTCAGCCCCAGCATTTT.

As concerns this clone: The final CDR3 position lacks the conserved phenylalanine or tryptophan, pointing to a likely read error. V usage is TRBV27 and J usage is TRBJ2-7; perhaps TRBD1 as D (5 bases). In germline, CDR1 is MNHEY, CDR2 SMNVEV (reference sequence). The ends were cut back, 4 bases at V and 4 bases at J, with 8 bases in the middle. The CDR3 is made up of 12 amino acids. The CDR3 here is CASSSGYYEQYL. The CDR3 DNA follows: TGTGCCAGCAGTTCAGGGTATTACGAGCAGTACCTC.

The V call is TRBV20-1, the J call TRBJ2-1; D perhaps matches TRBD2 (6 bases). Germline V gene sequence: CDR1 DFQATT, CDR2 SNEGSKA (reference sequence). The CDR3 totals 11 residues. The CDR3 DNA reads as TGCACCCCACGGAGCGGGAATGAGCAGTTCTTC. Amino acids: CTPRSGNEQFF.

The rearrangement uses TRBV29-1 and TRBJ2-2; 10 nucleotides match TRBD1. The germline V gene has CDR1 SQVTM and CDR2 ANQGSEA. The CDR3 covers 15 residues. V shed 2 bases, J shed 1 base, and the junction held 1 base outside the gene matches. This CDR3 is CSVERTGGNTGELFF. The CDR3 DNA reads TGCAGCGTTGAACGGACAGGGGGGAACACCGGGGAGCTGTTTTTT.

The chain employs TRBV6-5 and TRBJ2-3; 9 bases are shared with TRBD1. With V trimmed by 4 bases and J by 3 bases, 8 bases remained unmatched. The germline V gene encodes CDR1 MNHEY and CDR2 SVGAGI. CDR3 length: 16 amino acids. CDR3 sequence: CASSSTGTGYTDTQYF. The CDR3 region has the DNA TGTGCCAGCAGTTCAACCGGGACAGGGTATACAGATACGCAGTATTTT.

V usage is TRBV6-1 and J usage is TRBJ1-2; 7 bases agree with TRBD1. There are 16 residues in the CDR3. V was clipped by 0 bases and J by 4 bases; unmatched bases: 8. Looked up from germline, CDR1 is MNHNS and CDR2 is SASEGT. CDR3 sequence: CASSEAGQGGGYGYTF. The CDR3 nucleotides are TGTGCCAGCAGTGAAGCTGGCCAGGGGGGAGGCTATGGCTACACCTTC.